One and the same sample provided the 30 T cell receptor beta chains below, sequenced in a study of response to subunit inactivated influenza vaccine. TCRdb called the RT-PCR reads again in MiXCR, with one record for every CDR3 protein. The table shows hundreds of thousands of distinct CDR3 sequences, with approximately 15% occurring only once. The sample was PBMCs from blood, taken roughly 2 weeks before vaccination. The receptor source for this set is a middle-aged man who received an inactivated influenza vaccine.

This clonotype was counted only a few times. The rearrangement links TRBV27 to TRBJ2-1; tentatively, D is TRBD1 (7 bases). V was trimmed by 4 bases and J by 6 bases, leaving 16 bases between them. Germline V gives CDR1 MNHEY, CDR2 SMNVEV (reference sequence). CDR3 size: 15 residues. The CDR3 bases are TGTGCCAGCAGTTCCGACAGGGCGCGGGGCAATGAGCAGTTCTTC. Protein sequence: CASSSDRARGNEQFF.

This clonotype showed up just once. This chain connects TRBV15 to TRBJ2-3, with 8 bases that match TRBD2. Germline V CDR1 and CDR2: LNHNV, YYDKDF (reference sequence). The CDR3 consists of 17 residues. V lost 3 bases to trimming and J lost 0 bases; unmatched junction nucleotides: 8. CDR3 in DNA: TGTGCCACCAGCAGCCCCACTAGCGGATCTAGCACAGATACGCAGTATTTT. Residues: CATSSPTSGSSTDTQYF.

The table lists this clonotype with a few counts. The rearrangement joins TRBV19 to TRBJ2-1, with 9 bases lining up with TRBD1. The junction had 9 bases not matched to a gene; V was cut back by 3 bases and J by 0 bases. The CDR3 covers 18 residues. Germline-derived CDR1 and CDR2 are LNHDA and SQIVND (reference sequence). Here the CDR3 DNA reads TGTGCCAGTAGTATTACAGGGGGCGAGTGGAGCTCCTACAATGAGCAGTTCTTC. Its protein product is CASSITGGEWSSYNEQFF.

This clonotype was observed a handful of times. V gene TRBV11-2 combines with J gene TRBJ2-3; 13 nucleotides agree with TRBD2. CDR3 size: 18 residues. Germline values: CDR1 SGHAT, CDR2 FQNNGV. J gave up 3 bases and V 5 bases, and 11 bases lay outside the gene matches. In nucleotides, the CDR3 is TGTGCCAGCAGCCAGACTAGCGGGGGGCCCATAATGACAGATACGCAGTATTTT. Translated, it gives CASSQTSGGPIMTDTQYF.

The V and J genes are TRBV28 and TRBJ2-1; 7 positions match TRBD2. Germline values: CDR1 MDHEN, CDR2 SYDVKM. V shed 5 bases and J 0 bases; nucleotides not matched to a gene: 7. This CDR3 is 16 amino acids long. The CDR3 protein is CASSLTRGDSYNEQFF. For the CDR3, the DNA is TGTGCCAGCAGTCTCACCCGGGGGGACTCCTACAATGAGCAGTTCTTC.

CDR3 sequence: CASSLVVGAGADGYTF. The CDR3 nucleotides read TGTGCCAGCAGTTTGGTCGTGGGGGCAGGGGCGGATGGCTACACCTTC. The chain uses TRBV2 and TRBJ1-2, with a possible D match to TRBD1 (6 bases). Trimming shortened V by 5 bases and J by 6 bases, and 22 bases separated the two germline ends. This CDR3 spans 16 amino acids. The germline V gene encodes CDR1 SNHLY and CDR2 FYNNEI.

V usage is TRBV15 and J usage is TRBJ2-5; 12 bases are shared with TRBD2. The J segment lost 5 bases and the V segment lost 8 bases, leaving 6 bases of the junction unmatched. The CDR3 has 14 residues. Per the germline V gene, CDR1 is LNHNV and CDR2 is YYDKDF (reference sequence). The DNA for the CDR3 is TGTGCCACCGCTAGCGGGGGGGCCGTTGAGACCCAGTACTTC. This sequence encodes CATASGGAVETQYF.

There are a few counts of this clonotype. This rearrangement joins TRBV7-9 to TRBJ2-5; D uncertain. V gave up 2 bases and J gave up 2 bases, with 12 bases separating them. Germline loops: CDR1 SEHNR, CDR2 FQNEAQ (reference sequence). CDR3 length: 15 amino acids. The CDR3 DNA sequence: TGTGCCAGCAGCTTACTCCAGAGCCCGCAAGAGACCCAGTACTTC. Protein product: CASSLLQSPQETQYF.

The CDR3 is CASSQVGSGGELFF. In nucleotides, the CDR3 is TGTGCCAGCAGCCAAGTCGGTTCGGGCGGGGAGCTGTTTTTT. The chain employs TRBV14 and TRBJ2-2; no firm D call. V lost 1 base and J 7 bases, leaving 10 bases between the germline ends. Germline CDR1 is SGHDN and CDR2 is FVKESK. The CDR3 sequence is 14 residues long.

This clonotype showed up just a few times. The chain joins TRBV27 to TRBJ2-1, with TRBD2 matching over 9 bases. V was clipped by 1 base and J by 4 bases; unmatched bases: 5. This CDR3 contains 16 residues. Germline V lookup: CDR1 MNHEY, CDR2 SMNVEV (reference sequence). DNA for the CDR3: TGTGCCAGCAGTTTATGGCTGACTAGCGGATACAATGAGCAGTTCTTC. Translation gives CASSLWLTSGYNEQFF.

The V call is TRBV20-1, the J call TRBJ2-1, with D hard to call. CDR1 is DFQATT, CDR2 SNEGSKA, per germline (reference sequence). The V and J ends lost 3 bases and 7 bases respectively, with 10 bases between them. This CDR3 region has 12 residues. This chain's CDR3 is CSASPGMNEQFF. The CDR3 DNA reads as TGCAGTGCTAGCCCTGGGATGAATGAGCAGTTCTTC.

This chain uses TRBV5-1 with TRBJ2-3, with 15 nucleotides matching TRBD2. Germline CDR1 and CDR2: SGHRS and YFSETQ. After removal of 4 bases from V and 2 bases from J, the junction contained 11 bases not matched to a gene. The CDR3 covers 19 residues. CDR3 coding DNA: TGCGCCAGCAGCAGCGGGACTAGCGGGGGGCATTCCTTCACAGATACGCAGTATTTT. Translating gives CASSSGTSGGHSFTDTQYF. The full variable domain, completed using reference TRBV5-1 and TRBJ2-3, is KAGVTQTPRYLIKTRGQQVTLSCSPISGHRSVSWYQQTPGQGLQFLFEYFSETQRNKGNFPGRFSGRQFSNSRSEMNVSTLELGDSALYLCASSSGTSGGHSFTDTQYFGPGTRLTVL.

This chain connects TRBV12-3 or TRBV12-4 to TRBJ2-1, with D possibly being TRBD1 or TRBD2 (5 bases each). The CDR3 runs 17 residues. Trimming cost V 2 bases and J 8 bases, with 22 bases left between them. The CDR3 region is CASSLNSVGTLSHEQFF. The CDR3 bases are TGTGCCAGCAGTTTAAATAGTGTCGGGACCCTATCCCATGAGCAGTTCTTC.

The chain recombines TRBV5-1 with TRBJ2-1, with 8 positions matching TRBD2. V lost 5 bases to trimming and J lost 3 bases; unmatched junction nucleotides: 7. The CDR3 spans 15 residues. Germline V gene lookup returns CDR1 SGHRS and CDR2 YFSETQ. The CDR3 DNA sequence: TGCGCCAGCAGGTTAGCGGGGTTCGTCTACAATGAGCAGTTCTTC. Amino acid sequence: CASRLAGFVYNEQFF.

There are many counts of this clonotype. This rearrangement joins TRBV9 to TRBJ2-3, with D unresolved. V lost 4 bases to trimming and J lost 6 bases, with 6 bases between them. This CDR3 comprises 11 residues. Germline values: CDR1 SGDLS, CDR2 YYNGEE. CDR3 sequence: CASSFEDTQYF. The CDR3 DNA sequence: TGTGCCAGCAGCTTCGAGGATACGCAGTATTTT.

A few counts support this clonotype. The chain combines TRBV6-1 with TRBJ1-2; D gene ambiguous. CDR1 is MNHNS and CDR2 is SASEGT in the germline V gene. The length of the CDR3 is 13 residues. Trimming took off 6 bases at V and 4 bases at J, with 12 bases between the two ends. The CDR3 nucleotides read TGTGCCAGCAGACCCCCTCGGGGCTATGGCTACACCTTC. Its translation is CASRPPRGYGYTF.

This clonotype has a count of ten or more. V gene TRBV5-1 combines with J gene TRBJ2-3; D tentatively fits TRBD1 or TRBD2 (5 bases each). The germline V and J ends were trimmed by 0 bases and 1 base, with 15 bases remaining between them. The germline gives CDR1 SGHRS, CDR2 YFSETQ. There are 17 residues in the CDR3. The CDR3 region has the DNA TGCGCCAGCAGCTTGGCCATTGGGGGAAGGGGCACAGATACGCAGTATTTT. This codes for CASSLAIGGRGTDTQYF.

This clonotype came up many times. The CDR3 region has the DNA TGTGCCAGCGCTACAGGGGGAGGCACTGAAGCTTTCTTT. This encodes CASATGGGTEAFF. The chain joins TRBV12-3 or TRBV12-4 to TRBJ1-1; 8 bases are a match to TRBD1. The V and J ends lost 8 bases and 4 bases, in that order; junction bases with no gene match: 6. This CDR3 region has 13 residues.

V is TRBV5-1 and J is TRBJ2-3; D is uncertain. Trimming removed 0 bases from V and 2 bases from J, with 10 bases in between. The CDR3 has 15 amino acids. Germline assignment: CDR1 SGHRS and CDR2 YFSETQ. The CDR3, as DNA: TGCGCCAGCAGCTTGGAGCCAGGAATCACAGATACGCAGTATTTT. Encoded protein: CASSLEPGITDTQYF. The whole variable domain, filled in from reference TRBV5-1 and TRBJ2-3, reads KAGVTQTPRYLIKTRGQQVTLSCSPISGHRSVSWYQQTPGQGLQFLFEYFSETQRNKGNFPGRFSGRQFSNSRSEMNVSTLELGDSALYLCASSLEPGITDTQYFGPGTRLTVL.

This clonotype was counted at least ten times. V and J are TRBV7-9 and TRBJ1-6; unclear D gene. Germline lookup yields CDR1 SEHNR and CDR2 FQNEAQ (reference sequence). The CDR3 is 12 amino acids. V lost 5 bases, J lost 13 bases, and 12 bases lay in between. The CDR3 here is CASSPSSGPLHF. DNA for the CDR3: TGTGCCAGCAGCCCTAGCAGCGGGCCCCTCCACTTT.

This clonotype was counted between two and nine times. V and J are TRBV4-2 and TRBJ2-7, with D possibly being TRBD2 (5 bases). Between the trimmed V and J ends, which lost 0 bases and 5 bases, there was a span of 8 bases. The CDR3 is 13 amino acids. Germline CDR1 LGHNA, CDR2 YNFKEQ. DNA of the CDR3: TGTGCCAGCAGCCAAGATGGAGGACACGAGCAGTACTTC. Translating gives CASSQDGGHEQYF.

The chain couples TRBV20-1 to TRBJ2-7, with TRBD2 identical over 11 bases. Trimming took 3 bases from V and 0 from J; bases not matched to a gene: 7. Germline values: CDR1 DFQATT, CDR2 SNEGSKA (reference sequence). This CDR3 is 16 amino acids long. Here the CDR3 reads CSASGSSGRPSYEQYF. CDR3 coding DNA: TGCAGTGCTAGTGGATCTAGCGGGAGGCCCTCCTACGAGCAGTACTTC.

CDR3 DNA: TGTGCCAGCAGCTTAGAGGCAGGGCGAGTTTCTGAAGCTTTCTTT. This sequence encodes CASSLEAGRVSEAFF. The V and J genes are TRBV7-9 and TRBJ1-1, with D possibly matching TRBD1 (5 bases). V lost 1 base to trimming and J lost 6 bases, with 15 bases between them. This CDR3 comprises 15 residues. Germline lookup yields CDR1 SEHNR and CDR2 FQNEAQ (reference sequence).

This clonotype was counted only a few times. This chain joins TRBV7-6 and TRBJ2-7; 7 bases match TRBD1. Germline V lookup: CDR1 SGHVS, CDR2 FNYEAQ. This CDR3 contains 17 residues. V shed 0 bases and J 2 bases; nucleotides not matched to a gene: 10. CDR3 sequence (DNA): TGTGCCAGCAGCTTAGCTCCCTCGAGGACAGGAGCCTACGAGCAGTACTTC. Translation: CASSLAPSRTGAYEQYF.

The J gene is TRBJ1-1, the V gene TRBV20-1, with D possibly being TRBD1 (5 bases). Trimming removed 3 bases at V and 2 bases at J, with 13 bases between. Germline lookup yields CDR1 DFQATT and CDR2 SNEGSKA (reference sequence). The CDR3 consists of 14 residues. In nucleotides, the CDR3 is TGCAGTGCTAGCCTGCACGGGACTAACACTGAAGCTTTCTTT. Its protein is CSASLHGTNTEAFF.

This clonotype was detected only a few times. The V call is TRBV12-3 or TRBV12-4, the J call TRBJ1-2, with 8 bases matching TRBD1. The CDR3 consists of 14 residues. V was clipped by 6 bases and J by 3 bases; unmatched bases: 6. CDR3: CASSSSQGDYGYTF. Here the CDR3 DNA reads TGTGCCAGCAGCTCCTCACAGGGGGACTATGGCTACACCTTC.

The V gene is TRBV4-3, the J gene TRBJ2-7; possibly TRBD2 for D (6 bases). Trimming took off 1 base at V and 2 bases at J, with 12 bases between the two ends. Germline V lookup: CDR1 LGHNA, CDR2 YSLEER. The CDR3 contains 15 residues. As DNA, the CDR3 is TGCGCCAGCAGCCAAGTTCTAGCGAGCCCCTACGAGCAGTACTTC. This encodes CASSQVLASPYEQYF.

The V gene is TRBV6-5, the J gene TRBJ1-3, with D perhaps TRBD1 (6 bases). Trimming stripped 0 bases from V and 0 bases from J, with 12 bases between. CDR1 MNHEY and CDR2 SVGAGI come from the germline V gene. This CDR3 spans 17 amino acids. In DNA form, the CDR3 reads TGTGCCAGCAGTTACTCCCCTACAGGGCACTCTGGAAACACCATATATTTT. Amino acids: CASSYSPTGHSGNTIYF.

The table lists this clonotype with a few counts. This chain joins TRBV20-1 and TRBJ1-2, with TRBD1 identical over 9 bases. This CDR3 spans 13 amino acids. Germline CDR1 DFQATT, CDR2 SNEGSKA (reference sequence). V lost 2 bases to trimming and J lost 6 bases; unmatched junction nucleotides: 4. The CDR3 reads CSARYRDRDGYTF. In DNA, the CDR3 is TGCAGTGCTAGATACCGGGACAGGGATGGCTACACCTTC.

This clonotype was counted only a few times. The CDR3 protein is CSAKEGNGGYTF. CDR3 bases: TGCAGCGCTAAGGAGGGGAACGGTGGCTACACCTTC. J is TRBJ1-2 and V is TRBV29-1; D might be TRBD1 (5 bases). The germline CDR1 and CDR2 sequences are SQVTM and ANQGSEA. This CDR3 comprises 12 residues. V gave up 7 bases and J gave up 7 bases, with 16 bases separating them.